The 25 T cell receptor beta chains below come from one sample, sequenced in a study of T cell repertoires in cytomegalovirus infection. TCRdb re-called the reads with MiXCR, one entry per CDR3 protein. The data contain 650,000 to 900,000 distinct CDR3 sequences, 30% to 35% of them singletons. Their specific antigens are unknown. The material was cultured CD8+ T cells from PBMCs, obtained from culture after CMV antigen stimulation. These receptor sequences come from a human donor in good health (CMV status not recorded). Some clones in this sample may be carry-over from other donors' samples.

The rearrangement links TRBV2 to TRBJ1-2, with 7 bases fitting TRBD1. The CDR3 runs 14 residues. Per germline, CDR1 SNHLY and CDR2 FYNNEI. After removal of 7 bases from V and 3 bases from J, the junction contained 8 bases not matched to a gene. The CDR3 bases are TGTGCCAGCATCCAAGCAGGGGGGGACTATGGCTACACCTTC. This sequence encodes CASIQAGGDYGYTF.

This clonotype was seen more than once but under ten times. Written as DNA, the CDR3 is TGTGCCAGCAGTCAACAGGGTAAACCTAATGAAAAACTGTTTTTT. This translates into CASSQQGKPNEKLFF. The genes are TRBV27 and TRBJ1-4, with D possibly matching TRBD1 (6 bases). From germline, CDR1 is MNHEY and CDR2 SMNVEV (reference sequence). CDR3 length: 15 residues. Between the trimmed V and J ends, which lost 5 bases and 3 bases, there was a span of 13 bases.

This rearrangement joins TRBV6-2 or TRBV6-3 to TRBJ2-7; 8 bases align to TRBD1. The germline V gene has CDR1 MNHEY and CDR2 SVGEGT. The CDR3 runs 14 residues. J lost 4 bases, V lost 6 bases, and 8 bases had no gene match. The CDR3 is CASRDLDRDYEQYF. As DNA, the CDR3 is TGTGCCAGCAGAGACCTGGACAGGGATTACGAGCAGTACTTC.

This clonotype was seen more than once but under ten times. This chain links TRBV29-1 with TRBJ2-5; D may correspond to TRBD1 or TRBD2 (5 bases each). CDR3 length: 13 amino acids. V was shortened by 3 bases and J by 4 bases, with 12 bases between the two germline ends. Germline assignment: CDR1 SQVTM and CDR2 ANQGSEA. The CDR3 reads CSVDPSGRETQYF. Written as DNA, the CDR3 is TGCAGCGTTGACCCGTCAGGGAGAGAGACCCAGTACTTC.

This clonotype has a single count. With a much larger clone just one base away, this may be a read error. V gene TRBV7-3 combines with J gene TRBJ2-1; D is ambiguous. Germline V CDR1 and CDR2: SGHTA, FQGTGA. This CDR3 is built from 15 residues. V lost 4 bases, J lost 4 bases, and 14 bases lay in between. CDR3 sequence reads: CASSSGEVPYNEQFF. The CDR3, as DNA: TGTGCCAGCAGCTCTGGGGAAGTCCCTTACAATGAGCAGTTCTTC.

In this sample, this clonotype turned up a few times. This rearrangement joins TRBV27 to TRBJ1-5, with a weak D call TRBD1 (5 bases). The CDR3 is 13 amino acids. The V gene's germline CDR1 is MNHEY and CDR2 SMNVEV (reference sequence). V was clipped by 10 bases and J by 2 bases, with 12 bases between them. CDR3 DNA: TGTGCCACGGCCCCGACAGGCAATCAGCCCCAGCATTTT. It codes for CATAPTGNQPQHF.

Written as DNA, the CDR3 is TGTGCCAGCATCCACCAACGCGGGGTTTCAGATACGCAGTATTTT. Translating gives CASIHQRGVSDTQYF. The chain is built from TRBV7-6 and TRBJ2-3, with D possibly matching TRBD2 (6 bases). The CDR3 covers 15 residues. Trimming took 7 bases from V and 4 from J, leaving 18 bases between them. Germline V gene lookup returns CDR1 SGHVS and CDR2 FNYEAQ.

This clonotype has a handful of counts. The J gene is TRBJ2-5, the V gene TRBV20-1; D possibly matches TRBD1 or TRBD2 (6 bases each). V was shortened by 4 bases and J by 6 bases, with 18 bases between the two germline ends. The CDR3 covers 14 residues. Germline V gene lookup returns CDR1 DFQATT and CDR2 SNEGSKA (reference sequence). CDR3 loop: CSATPGASPQTQYF. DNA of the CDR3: TGCAGTGCTACCCCGGGGGCCTCACCGCAGACCCAGTACTTC.

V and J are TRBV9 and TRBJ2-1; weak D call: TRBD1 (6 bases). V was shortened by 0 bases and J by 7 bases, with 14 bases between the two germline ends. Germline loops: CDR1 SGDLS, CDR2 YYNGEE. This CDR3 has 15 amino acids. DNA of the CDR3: TGTGCCAGCAGCGTAGGGGGCAGGGGTAGGAATGAGCAGTTCTTC. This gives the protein CASSVGGRGRNEQFF.

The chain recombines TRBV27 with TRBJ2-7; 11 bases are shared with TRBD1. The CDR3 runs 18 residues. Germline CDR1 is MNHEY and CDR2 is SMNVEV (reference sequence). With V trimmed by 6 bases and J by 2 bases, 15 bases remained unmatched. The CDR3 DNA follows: TGTGCCAGCAGGAACTTGGCCCCGGGACAGGGGGACCCCTACGAGCAGTACGTC. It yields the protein CASRNLAPGQGDPYEQYV.

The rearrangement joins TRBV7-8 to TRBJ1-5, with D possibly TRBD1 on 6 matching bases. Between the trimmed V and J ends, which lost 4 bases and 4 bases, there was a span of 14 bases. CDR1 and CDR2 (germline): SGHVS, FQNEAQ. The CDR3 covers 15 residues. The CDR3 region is CASSSARGANQPQHF. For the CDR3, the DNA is TGTGCCAGCAGCTCCGCCCGGGGGGCGAATCAGCCCCAGCATTTT.

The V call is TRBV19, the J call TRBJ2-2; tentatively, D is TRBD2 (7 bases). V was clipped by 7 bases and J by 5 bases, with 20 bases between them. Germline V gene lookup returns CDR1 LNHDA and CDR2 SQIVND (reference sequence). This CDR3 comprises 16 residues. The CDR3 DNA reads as TGTGCCAGTAACCCTAGTCGGGGGGCGTGGACCGGGGAGCTGTTTTTT. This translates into CASNPSRGAWTGELFF.

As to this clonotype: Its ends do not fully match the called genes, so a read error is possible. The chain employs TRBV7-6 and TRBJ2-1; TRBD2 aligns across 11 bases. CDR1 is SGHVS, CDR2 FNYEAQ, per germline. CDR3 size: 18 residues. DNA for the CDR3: TGTGTCAGCAGCTCGAGGGCTAGCGGGGGGCTGCAGGGCAATGAGCAGTTCTTC. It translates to CVSSSRASGGLQGNEQFF.

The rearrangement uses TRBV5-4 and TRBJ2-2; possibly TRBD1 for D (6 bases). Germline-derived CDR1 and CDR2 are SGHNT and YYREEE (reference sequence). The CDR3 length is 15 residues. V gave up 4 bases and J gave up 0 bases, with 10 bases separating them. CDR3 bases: TGTGCCAGCAGCAGGACAGACTCGAACACCGGGGAGCTGTTTTTT. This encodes CASSRTDSNTGELFF.

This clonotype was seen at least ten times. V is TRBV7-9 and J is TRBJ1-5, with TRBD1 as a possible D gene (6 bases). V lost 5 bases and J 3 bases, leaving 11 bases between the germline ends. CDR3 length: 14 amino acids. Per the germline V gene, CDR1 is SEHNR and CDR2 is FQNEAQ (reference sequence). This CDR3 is CASSHGQINQPQHF. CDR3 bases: TGTGCCAGCAGCCACGGACAGATCAATCAGCCCCAGCATTTT.

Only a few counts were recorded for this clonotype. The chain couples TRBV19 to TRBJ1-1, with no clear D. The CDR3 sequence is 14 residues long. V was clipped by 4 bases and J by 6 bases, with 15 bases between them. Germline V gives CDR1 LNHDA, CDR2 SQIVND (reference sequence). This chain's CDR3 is CASSRGAGKSEAFF. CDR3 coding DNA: TGTGCCAGTAGTAGGGGAGCCGGGAAGTCTGAAGCTTTCTTT.

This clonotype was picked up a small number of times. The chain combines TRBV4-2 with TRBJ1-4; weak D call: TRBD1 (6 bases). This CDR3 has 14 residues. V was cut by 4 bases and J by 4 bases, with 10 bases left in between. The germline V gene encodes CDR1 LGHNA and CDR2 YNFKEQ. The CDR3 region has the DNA TGTGCCAGCAGCCTCCAGGGGATTAATGAAAAACTGTTTTTT. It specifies CASSLQGINEKLFF.

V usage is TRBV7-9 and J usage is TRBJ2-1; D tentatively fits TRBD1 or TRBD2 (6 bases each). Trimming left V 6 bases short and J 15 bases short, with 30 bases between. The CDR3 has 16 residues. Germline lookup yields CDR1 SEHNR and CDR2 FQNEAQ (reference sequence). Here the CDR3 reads CASRLSRRGAGNDWFF. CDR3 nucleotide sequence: TGTGCCAGCAGATTAAGTAGGAGGGGGGCAGGGAACGATTGGTTCTTC. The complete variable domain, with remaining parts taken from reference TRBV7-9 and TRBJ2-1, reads DTGVSQNPRHKITKRGQNVTFRCDPISEHNRLYWYRQTLGQGPEFLTYFQNEAQLEKSRLLSDRFSAERPKGSFSTLEIQRTEQGDSAMYLCASRLSRRGAGNDWFFGPGTRLTVL.

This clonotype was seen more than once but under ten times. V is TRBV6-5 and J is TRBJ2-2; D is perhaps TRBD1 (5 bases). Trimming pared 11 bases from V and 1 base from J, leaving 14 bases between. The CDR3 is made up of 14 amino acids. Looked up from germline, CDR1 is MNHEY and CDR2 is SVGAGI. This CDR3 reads CAGSRGKNTGELFF. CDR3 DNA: TGTGCCGGTTCTAGGGGAAAGAACACCGGGGAGCTGTTTTTT.

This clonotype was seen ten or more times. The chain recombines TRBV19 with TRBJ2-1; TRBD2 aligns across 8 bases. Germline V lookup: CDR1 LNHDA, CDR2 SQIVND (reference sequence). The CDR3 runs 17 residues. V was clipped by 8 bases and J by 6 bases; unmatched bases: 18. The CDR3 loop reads CASWKGVSGGNPNEQFF. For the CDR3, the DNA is TGTGCCAGTTGGAAGGGGGTCTCGGGGGGGAATCCCAATGAGCAGTTCTTC.

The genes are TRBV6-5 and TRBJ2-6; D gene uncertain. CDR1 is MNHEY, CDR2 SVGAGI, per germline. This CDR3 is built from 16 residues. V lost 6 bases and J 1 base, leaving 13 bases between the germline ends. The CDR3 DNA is TGTGCCAGCAGGACATTCCTGGAATCTGGGGCCAACGTCCTGACTTTC. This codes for CASRTFLESGANVLTF.

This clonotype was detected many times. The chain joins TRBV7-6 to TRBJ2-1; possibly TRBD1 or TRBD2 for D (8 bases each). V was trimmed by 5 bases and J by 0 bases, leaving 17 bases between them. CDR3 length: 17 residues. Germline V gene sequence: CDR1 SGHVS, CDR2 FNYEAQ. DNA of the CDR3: TGTGCCAGCAGCCAGGGGGCGGGGGGTCGCTCCTACAATGAGCAGTTCTTC. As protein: CASSQGAGGRSYNEQFF.

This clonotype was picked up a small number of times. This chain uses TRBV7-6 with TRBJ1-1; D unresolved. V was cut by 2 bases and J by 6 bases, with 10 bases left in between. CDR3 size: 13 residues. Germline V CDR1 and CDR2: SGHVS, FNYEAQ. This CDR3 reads CASSLSGGPEAFF. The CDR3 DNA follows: TGTGCCAGCAGCTTATCAGGTGGGCCTGAAGCTTTCTTT.

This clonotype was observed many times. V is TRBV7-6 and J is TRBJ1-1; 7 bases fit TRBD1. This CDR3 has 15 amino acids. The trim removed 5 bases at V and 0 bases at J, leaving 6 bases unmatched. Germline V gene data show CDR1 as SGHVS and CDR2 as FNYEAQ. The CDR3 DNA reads TGTGCCAGCAGCCAAACCACAGGGGTGAACACTGAAGCTTTCTTT. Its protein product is CASSQTTGVNTEAFF.

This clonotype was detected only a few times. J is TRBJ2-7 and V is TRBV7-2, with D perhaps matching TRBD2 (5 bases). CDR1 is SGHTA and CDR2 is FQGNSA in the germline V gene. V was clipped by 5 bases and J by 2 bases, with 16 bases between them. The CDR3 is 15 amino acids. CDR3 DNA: TGTGCCAGCAGCCAAGAGGCCGGGGTCCCCTACGAGCAGTACTTC. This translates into CASSQEAGVPYEQYF.